These 24 T cell receptor beta chains originate from one sample sequenced in a study of identifying expanded T cells in peripheral blood. Produced via immunoSEQ multiplex PCR; TCRdb's table is partial and in-frame only. The sample holds more than 90,000 clones, around 85% seen once. Material for sequencing was blood. Every receptor here comes from a person between 18 and 75 years old in good health.

CDR3 sequence reads: CASSPTSGGPAEQYF. CDR3 bases: TGCGCCAGCAGCCCGACTAGCGGGGGGCCTGCCGAGCAGTACTTC. The rearrangement uses TRBV5-1 and TRBJ2-7; 13 positions match TRBD2. J gave up 6 bases and V 4 bases, and 7 bases lay outside the gene matches. Germline-derived CDR1 and CDR2 are SGHRS and YFSETQ. The CDR3 spans 15 residues.

The J gene is TRBJ2-1, the V gene TRBV19; perhaps TRBD1 as D (7 bases). This CDR3 has 14 amino acids. Trimming took off 7 bases at V and 8 bases at J, with 18 bases between the two ends. Germline V gives CDR1 LNHDA, CDR2 SQIVND (reference sequence). Written as DNA, the CDR3 is TGTGCCAGTAAAGGAGGGGGCGCTTCCGATGAGCAGTTCTTC. It specifies CASKGGGASDEQFF.

The chain uses TRBV7-2 and TRBJ2-6; D remains unclear. Germline V gene lookup returns CDR1 SGHTA and CDR2 FQGNSA. V shed 5 bases and J shed 0 bases, with 8 bases lying between them. The CDR3 is made up of 15 amino acids. CDR3 protein: CASSVQHSGANVLTF. DNA of the CDR3: TGTGCCAGCAGCGTACAGCACTCTGGGGCCAACGTCCTGACTTTC.

The V call is TRBV5-1, the J call TRBJ2-2, with TRBD2 as a possible D gene (5 bases). The length of the CDR3 is 14 residues. V lost 4 bases and J lost 1, with 8 bases in between. CDR1 SGHRS and CDR2 YFSETQ come from the germline V gene. The CDR3 DNA sequence: TGCGCCAGCAGCGGGAGCGAGAACACCGGGGAGCTGTTTTTT. It specifies CASSGSENTGELFF. The whole variable domain, remainder taken from reference TRBV5-1 and TRBJ2-2, is KAGVTQTPRYLIKTRGQQVTLSCSPISGHRSVSWYQQTPGQGLQFLFEYFSETQRNKGNFPGRFSGRQFSNSRSEMNVSTLELGDSALYLCASSGSENTGELFFGEGSRLTVL.

The CDR3 bases are TGTGCCAGTAGTACGTACAGGGATCGCGAGCAGTACTTC. Its translation: CASSTYRDREQYF. The rearrangement uses TRBV19 and TRBJ2-7; weak D call: TRBD1 (6 bases). Per the germline V gene, CDR1 is LNHDA and CDR2 is SQIVND (reference sequence). The V gene lost 4 bases and the J gene lost 6 bases, with 13 bases spanning the gap. This CDR3 spans 13 amino acids. Variable domain in full (rest from reference TRBV19 and TRBJ2-7): DGGITQSPKYLFRKEGQNVTLSCEQNLNHDAMYWYRQDPGQGLRLIYYSQIVNDFQKGDIAEGYSVSREKKESFPLTVTSAQKNPTAFYLCASSTYRDREQYFGPGTRLTVT.

This chain links TRBV7-7 with TRBJ1-2; D might be TRBD1 (5 bases). CDR1 is SSHAT, CDR2 FNYEAQ, per germline (reference sequence). Trimming stripped 5 bases from V and 4 bases from J, with 17 bases between. The CDR3 runs 15 residues. CDR3 in amino acids: CASSPLAGSSYGYTF. The DNA of the CDR3 is TGTGCCAGCAGCCCCCTAGCAGGGTCGAGCTATGGCTACACCTTC. Complete variable domain (other parts from reference TRBV7-7 and TRBJ1-2): GAGVSQSPRYKVTKRGQDVTLRCDPISSHATLYWYQQALGQGPEFLTYFNYEAQPDKSGLPSDRFSAERPEGSISTLTIQRTEQRDSAMYRCASSPLAGSSYGYTFGSGTRLTVV.

The chain has TRBV19 and TRBJ2-6; D is possibly TRBD1 or TRBD2 (6 bases each). Germline V gene data show CDR1 as LNHDA and CDR2 as SQIVND (reference sequence). The CDR3 has 15 amino acids. Between the trimmed V and J ends, which lost 5 bases and 4 bases, there was a span of 12 bases. CDR3 in DNA: TGTGCCAGTAGTTTGGGGGGCGAGGGGGCCAACGTCCTGACTTTC. Amino acids: CASSLGGEGANVLTF.

This sequence joins TRBV7-9 and TRBJ1-1; perhaps TRBD1 as D (6 bases). This CDR3 region has 12 residues. V lost 6 bases, J lost 5 bases, and 10 bases lay in between. Germline V CDR1 and CDR2: SEHNR, FQNEAQ (reference sequence). The CDR3 region has the DNA TGTGCCAGCAGGTGGGGGCTGACTGAAGCTTTCTTT. Its translation is CASRWGLTEAFF.

The CDR3 spells CASSLQSTRWDYGYTF. The CDR3 bases are TGCGCCAGCAGCTTGCAGTCCACGAGGTGGGACTATGGCTACACCTTC. The V gene is TRBV5-1, the J gene TRBJ1-2; D uncertain. The CDR3 totals 16 residues. From germline, CDR1 is SGHRS and CDR2 YFSETQ. V shed 1 base and J shed 3 bases, with 16 bases lying between them.

The rearrangement uses TRBV19 and TRBJ2-1; D might be TRBD2 (7 bases). Deletions cut 9 bases from V and 6 bases from J, with 18 bases between. This CDR3 region has 14 residues. The germline gives CDR1 LNHDA, CDR2 SQIVND (reference sequence). This chain's CDR3 is CASREGGGLNEQFF. The CDR3 coding sequence is TGTGCCAGCAGAGAGGGGGGGGGACTCAATGAGCAGTTCTTC.

This clone appeared a few times. V usage is TRBV7-8 and J usage is TRBJ1-2; possibly TRBD1 for D (6 bases). V lost 4 bases and J lost 6, with 15 bases in between. This CDR3 spans 14 amino acids. Germline loops: CDR1 SGHVS, CDR2 FQNEAQ. CDR3 DNA sequence: TGTGCCAGCAGCTCCCAGGGGTTCACAGATGGCTACACCTTC. This translates into CASSSQGFTDGYTF.

This rearrangement joins TRBV7-2 to TRBJ2-5, with unresolved D. Trimming stripped 4 bases from V and 2 bases from J, with 8 bases between. Germline V gene data show CDR1 as SGHTA and CDR2 as FQGNSA. The CDR3 spans 13 residues. CDR3: CASSSGGQETQYF. Written as DNA, the CDR3 is TGTGCCAGCAGCTCAGGTGGGCAAGAGACCCAGTACTTC.

The rearrangement links TRBV6-1 to TRBJ1-5, with 7 bases fitting TRBD1. V dropped 7 bases and J dropped 16; count of bases not matched to a gene: 10. CDR3 length: 11 amino acids. Germline-derived CDR1 and CDR2 are MNHNS and SASEGT. Here the CDR3 DNA reads TGTGCCAGCAAACTAGGGGGCTCGGAACATTTT. Protein product: CASKLGGSEHF.

The V call is TRBV7-2, the J call TRBJ1-1; D not certain. V was trimmed by 1 base and J by 4 bases, leaving 13 bases between them. CDR3 length equals 15 residues. Per the germline V gene, CDR1 is SGHTA and CDR2 is FQGNSA. The CDR3 sequence: CASSLGPASSTEAFF. The CDR3 bases are TGTGCCAGCAGCTTAGGACCGGCTTCTAGCACTGAAGCTTTCTTT.

The J gene is TRBJ2-5, the V gene TRBV9, with no clear D. Deletions cut 4 bases from V and 5 bases from J, with 12 bases between. CDR1 SGDLS and CDR2 YYNGEE come from the germline V gene. The CDR3 consists of 13 residues. The CDR3 loop is CASSPPGWETQYF. The CDR3 DNA reads as TGTGCCAGCAGCCCTCCTGGTTGGGAGACCCAGTACTTC.

This clone came up a few times. The chain employs TRBV7-9 and TRBJ1-3; D gene ambiguous. V lost 6 bases and J lost 10, with 10 bases in between. Looked up from germline, CDR1 is SEHNR and CDR2 is FQNEAQ (reference sequence). The CDR3 runs to 11 residues. CDR3 coding DNA: TGTGCCAGCAGTTCCCAGAGGACCATATATTTT. It specifies CASSSQRTIYF.

This rearrangement joins TRBV19 to TRBJ1-4, with D possibly matching TRBD1 (5 bases). Trimming took off 8 bases at V and 2 bases at J, with 15 bases between the two ends. Germline CDR1 reads LNHDA; CDR2 reads SQIVND (reference sequence). The CDR3 sequence is 15 residues long. The CDR3, as DNA: TGTGCCAGTCATGGGGCCCGTGGGACTAATGAAAAACTGTTTTTT. It specifies CASHGARGTNEKLFF.

The chain links TRBV5-6 to TRBJ2-7; unclear D gene. This CDR3 comprises 14 residues. The germline V gene encodes CDR1 SGHDT and CDR2 YYEEEE. The V gene lost 3 bases and the J gene lost 1 base, with 11 bases spanning the gap. Here the CDR3 DNA reads TGTGCCAGCAGCTCGCTCTCCCTATCCTACGAGCAGTACTTC. It codes for CASSSLSLSYEQYF.

This clone has just one count. The rearrangement links TRBV7-9 to TRBJ2-1; the match to TRBD2 covers 10 bases. V lost 5 bases, J lost 3 bases, and 7 bases stayed unmatched. This CDR3 is built from 16 residues. Germline V gives CDR1 SEHNR, CDR2 FQNEAQ (reference sequence). CDR3 nucleotide sequence: TGTGCCAGCAGCCCACTAGCGGGGAAGAACTACAATGAGCAGTTCTTC. It codes for CASSPLAGKNYNEQFF.

The rearrangement links TRBV7-6 to TRBJ2-1; 10 bases map to TRBD2. The CDR3 contains 16 residues. The junction had 14 bases not matched to a gene; V was cut back by 5 bases and J by 10 bases. The germline V gene has CDR1 SGHVS and CDR2 FNYEAQ. As DNA, the CDR3 is TGTGCCAGCAGCCCTCGAGCGGGGGGGTCCTTCGTGGAGCAGTTCTTC. This codes for CASSPRAGGSFVEQFF.

The chain employs TRBV10-3 and TRBJ2-1; D not resolved. The germline CDR1 and CDR2 sequences are ENHRY and SYGVKD. V was cut by 3 bases and J by 0 bases, with 15 bases left in between. The CDR3 runs 17 residues. Here the CDR3 reads CAISDLPAPSSYNEQFF. CDR3 DNA sequence: TGTGCCATCAGTGATCTTCCGGCGCCTAGCTCCTACAATGAGCAGTTCTTC.

V and J are TRBV18 and TRBJ1-4; TRBD1 matches at 9 bases. The V and J ends lost 6 bases and 5 bases, in that order; junction bases with no gene match: 7. CDR1 is KGHSH and CDR2 is LQKENI in the germline V gene. The CDR3 is made up of 15 amino acids. For the CDR3, the DNA is TGTGCCAGCTCGGGGGGACAGGGCATCAATGAAAAACTGTTTTTT. Translation: CASSGGQGINEKLFF.

J is TRBJ1-2 and V is TRBV5-4; the D is unclear. Trimming took 4 bases from V and 9 from J, leaving 13 bases between them. CDR3 size: 12 residues. The germline CDR1 and CDR2 sequences are SGHNT and YYREEE (reference sequence). In DNA, the CDR3 is TGTGCCAGCAGCGGCTCGACGGTGCGCTACACCTTC. Protein product: CASSGSTVRYTF.

The gene calls are TRBV5-1 and TRBJ1-1; 8 positions agree with TRBD1. Trimming cost V 4 bases and J 0 bases; bases outside gene matches: 2. This CDR3 is 14 amino acids long. Germline loops: CDR1 SGHRS, CDR2 YFSETQ. CDR3 region: CASSTDRVNTEAFF. The CDR3 coding sequence is TGCGCCAGCAGCACGGACAGGGTGAACACTGAAGCTTTCTTT.